Shown below are 32 T cell receptor beta chains from a single sample sequenced in a study of cytomegalovirus exposure and HLA in healthy donors. PCR used 60 Vbeta primers and 13 Jbeta primers. Libraries were prepared by immunoSEQ multiplex PCR; TCRdb keeps only in-frame clonotypes and omits some of them. Here the sample spans about 140,000 clones, roughly three quarters being singletons. Specimen: PBMCs. All receptors come from a man aged 18 to 30 in good health and CMV-seronegative.

The chain recombines TRBV25-1 with TRBJ1-2; no clear D gene. The CDR3 has 11 amino acids. V lost 1 base, J lost 7 bases, and 4 bases lay in between. Germline CDR1 is MGHDK and CDR2 is SYGVNS. The CDR3 DNA sequence: TGTGCCAGCAGTGAATCTAGTGGCTACACCTTC. This gives the protein CASSESSGYTF.

The chain joins TRBV15 to TRBJ2-5, with 7 bases matching TRBD1. Looked up from germline, CDR1 is LNHNV and CDR2 is YYDKDF (reference sequence). The CDR3 consists of 15 residues. With 5 bases clipped from V and 2 bases from J, the junction kept 8 bases outside the gene matches. CDR3 protein: CATSLTGWAQETQYF. CDR3 sequence (DNA): TGTGCCACCAGCCTGACAGGGTGGGCACAAGAGACCCAGTACTTC.

The chain couples TRBV7-2 to TRBJ2-2, with D perhaps TRBD1 (5 bases). Trimming took 2 bases from V and 5 from J, leaving 9 bases between them. This CDR3 is 14 amino acids long. Germline V lookup: CDR1 SGHTA, CDR2 FQGNSA. The DNA of the CDR3 is TGTGCCAGCAGCTTATCCAGGGCGACCGGGGAGCTGTTTTTT. Its translation is CASSLSRATGELFF.

The rearrangement links TRBV27 to TRBJ2-2; 9 bases line up with TRBD1. This CDR3 spans 17 amino acids. In germline, CDR1 is MNHEY, CDR2 SMNVEV (reference sequence). The V gene end was trimmed by 2 bases and the J gene end by 7 bases; junction bases not matched to a gene: 11. The CDR3 DNA reads TGTGCCAGCAGTTTACAAACAGGGGGCTTGTGGTACGGGGAGCTGTTTTTT. The encoded protein is CASSLQTGGLWYGELFF.

J is TRBJ1-1 and V is TRBV6-4; TRBD1 matches at 7 bases. V was pared by 5 bases and J by 0 bases, with 3 bases of the junction left unmatched. Germline V gene sequence: CDR1 MRHNA, CDR2 SNTAGT. There are 14 residues in the CDR3. CDR3 in amino acids: CASSPGTVNTEAFF. DNA for the CDR3: TGTGCCAGCAGTCCCGGGACAGTGAACACTGAAGCTTTCTTT.

V and J are TRBV7-9 and TRBJ1-2, with D possibly matching TRBD1 (5 bases). Germline V lookup: CDR1 SEHNR, CDR2 FQNEAQ (reference sequence). The CDR3 extends over 12 amino acids. V was cut by 6 bases and J by 7 bases, with 12 bases left in between. The CDR3 region has the DNA TGTGCCAGCAGGGGTAGGGGATTTGGCTACACCTTC. This encodes CASRGRGFGYTF.

This chain joins TRBV6-1 and TRBJ1-1; TRBD1 aligns across 11 bases. Germline V gives CDR1 MNHNS, CDR2 SASEGT. V shed 5 bases and J 10 bases; nucleotides not matched to a gene: 9. This CDR3 comprises 14 residues. The CDR3 nucleotides are TGTGCCAGCAGTTCCCGGACAGGGGGCGTCTCAGCTTTCTTT. It translates to CASSSRTGGVSAFF.

CDR3 nucleotides: TGTGCCAGCACCCAAACGGGACTAGTAGTCCACGAGCAGTACTTC. Translating it yields CASTQTGLVVHEQYF. This chain links TRBV25-1 with TRBJ2-7; 8 positions match TRBD2. The trim removed 7 bases at V and 5 bases at J, leaving 13 bases unmatched. CDR1 is MGHDK and CDR2 is SYGVNS in the germline V gene. The CDR3 runs to 15 residues.

The chain couples TRBV7-8 to TRBJ2-3; a weak D match, TRBD2 (5 bases). The CDR3 is 15 amino acids. CDR1 is SGHVS and CDR2 is FQNEAQ in the germline V gene. Trimming pared 1 base from V and 2 bases from J, leaving 10 bases between. DNA for the CDR3: TGTGCCAGCAGCTTAGAGCGGCGGAACACAGATACGCAGTATTTT. Encoded protein: CASSLERRNTDTQYF. Full variable domain (remainder filled in from reference TRBV7-8 and TRBJ2-3): GAGVSQSPRYKVAKRGQDVALRCDPISGHVSLFWYQQALGQGPEFLTYFQNEAQLDKSGLPSDRFFAERPEGSVSTLKIQRTQQEDSAVYLCASSLERRNTDTQYFGPGTRLTVL.

The chain has TRBV9 and TRBJ2-7; 9 nucleotides line up with TRBD1. CDR3 size: 14 residues. The germline V gene has CDR1 SGDLS and CDR2 YYNGEE. The V segment lost 3 bases and the J segment 7 bases; nucleotides outside the gene matches: 8. In DNA form, the CDR3 reads TGTGCCAGCAGCGCGGGACAGGGAGTGGGAGAGCAGTACTTC. Amino acids: CASSAGQGVGEQYF.

The V gene is TRBV4-3, the J gene TRBJ2-2; D is uncertain. This CDR3 comprises 13 residues. Germline values: CDR1 LGHNA, CDR2 YSLEER. With 4 bases removed from V and 6 bases from J, the gap between germline ends came to 9 bases. The CDR3 loop reads CASSLTRAGELFF. CDR3 DNA sequence: TGCGCCAGCAGCCTAACGCGCGCCGGGGAGCTGTTTTTT.

The chain couples TRBV5-1 to TRBJ2-3; perhaps TRBD1 as D (5 bases). Deletions cut 5 bases from V and 0 bases from J, with 10 bases between. Looked up from germline, CDR1 is SGHRS and CDR2 is YFSETQ. This CDR3 region has 14 residues. CDR3 sequence (DNA): TGCGCCAGCAGAGACAGCTCTAGCACAGATACGCAGTATTTT. Protein product: CASRDSSSTDTQYF.

The chain has TRBV7-9 and TRBJ2-5; 9 bases line up with TRBD1. Looked up from germline, CDR1 is SEHNR and CDR2 is FQNEAQ (reference sequence). J was trimmed by 1 base and V by 5 bases; bases with no gene match: 11. The CDR3 extends over 17 amino acids. CDR3 sequence: CASSGLGGQGRQETQYF. For the CDR3, the DNA is TGTGCCAGCAGCGGTCTGGGGGGACAGGGACGCCAAGAGACCCAGTACTTC.

This sequence joins TRBV18 and TRBJ2-2, with a tentative D call TRBD1 (6 bases). The CDR3 sequence is 15 residues long. Germline V gene lookup returns CDR1 KGHSH and CDR2 LQKENI. Trimming took 1 base from V and 3 from J, leaving 9 bases between them. The DNA for the CDR3 is TGTGCCAGCTCACCACTTGGACAGCACACCGGGGAGCTGTTTTTT. Protein product: CASSPLGQHTGELFF.

The rearrangement joins TRBV7-2 to TRBJ1-2; TRBD1 agrees at 9 bases. The germline CDR1 and CDR2 sequences are SGHTA and FQGNSA. This CDR3 region has 16 residues. Trimming cost V 5 bases and J 3 bases; bases outside gene matches: 10. In DNA form, the CDR3 reads TGTGCCAGCAGCGCGTGGGACAGGGTTCCGGACTATGGCTACACCTTC. As protein: CASSAWDRVPDYGYTF. The complete variable domain, with remaining parts taken from reference TRBV7-2 and TRBJ1-2, reads GAGVSQSPSNKVTEKGKDVELRCDPISGHTALYWYRQSLGQGLEFLIYFQGNSAPDKSGLPSDRFSAERTGGSVSTLTIQRTQQEDSAVYLCASSAWDRVPDYGYTFGSGTRLTVV.

This rearrangement joins TRBV6-5 to TRBJ2-5; 10 bases align to TRBD1. J gave up 5 bases and V 5 bases, and 2 bases lay outside the gene matches. CDR3 length: 13 amino acids. Per germline, CDR1 MNHEY and CDR2 SVGAGI. CDR3 sequence: CASSGTGVETQYF. The CDR3 DNA reads as TGTGCCAGCAGTGGGACAGGGGTCGAGACCCAGTACTTC.

This sequence joins TRBV6-6 and TRBJ1-1, with 7 positions matching TRBD1. This CDR3 comprises 13 residues. CDR1 MNHNY and CDR2 SVGAGI come from the germline V gene (reference sequence). V dropped 6 bases and J dropped 4; count of bases not matched to a gene: 5. The CDR3 region has the DNA TGTGCCAGCAGCACAGGGGTGGGCACTGAAGCTTTCTTT. It yields the protein CASSTGVGTEAFF.

This clone came up a few times. The chain links TRBV2 to TRBJ2-7, with 7 bases that match TRBD1. V lost 6 bases, J lost 5 bases, and 13 bases stayed unmatched. The germline V gene encodes CDR1 SNHLY and CDR2 FYNNEI. This CDR3 comprises 15 residues. The CDR3 protein is CASSFGQAFGNEQYF. The CDR3, as DNA: TGTGCCAGCAGCTTCGGACAGGCCTTCGGGAACGAGCAGTACTTC.

The rearrangement links TRBV25-1 to TRBJ1-2; D possibly corresponds to TRBD1 (5 bases). Germline V gene sequence: CDR1 MGHDK, CDR2 SYGVNS. The CDR3 is 14 residues long. Between the trimmed V and J ends, which lost 1 base and 8 bases, there was a span of 14 bases. CDR3 in amino acids: CASSEWGPTVGYTF. The CDR3, as DNA: TGTGCCAGCAGTGAATGGGGCCCCACCGTGGGCTACACCTTC.

This chain joins TRBV7-6 and TRBJ2-3, with 11 bases aligning to TRBD2. Trimming cost V 4 bases and J 2 bases; bases outside gene matches: 14. Germline CDR1 is SGHVS and CDR2 is FNYEAQ. The CDR3 runs 19 residues. The CDR3 DNA reads as TGTGCCAGCAGCTCGGGGAGGGTGACTAGCGGGGCTAACACAGATACGCAGTATTTT. Its translation: CASSSGRVTSGANTDTQYF. Combining the CDR3 with reference TRBV7-6 and TRBJ2-3 gives the whole variable domain GAGVSQSPRYKVTKRGQDVALRCDPISGHVSLYWYRQALGQGPEFLTYFNYEAQQDKSGLPNDRFSAERPEGSISTLTIQRTEQRDSAMYRCASSSGRVTSGANTDTQYFGPGTRLTVL.

The V gene is TRBV5-1, the J gene TRBJ2-3; 7 bases are a match to TRBD1. After removal of 4 bases from V and 5 bases from J, the junction contained 7 bases not matched to a gene. This CDR3 comprises 14 residues. Germline CDR1 is SGHRS and CDR2 is YFSETQ. DNA of the CDR3: TGCGCCAGCAGCCCCCGGACAGGCCAAGATACGCAGTATTTT. This translates into CASSPRTGQDTQYF.

For this clone: The junction differs from germline at one of its ends, possibly a read error. The rearrangement links TRBV7-9 to TRBJ2-3; 8 bases align to TRBD2. This CDR3 has 17 amino acids. Germline V CDR1 and CDR2: SEHNR, FQNEAQ (reference sequence). The chain's CDR3 is CSSSSGGSSGYSDTQYF. CDR3 bases: TGTTCCAGCAGCTCCGGAGGTTCTAGCGGGTACTCAGATACGCAGTATTTT.

The chain combines TRBV15 with TRBJ1-5, with 8 bases that match TRBD1. Germline CDR1 is LNHNV and CDR2 is YYDKDF (reference sequence). The CDR3 runs to 15 residues. J lost 8 bases, V lost 3 bases, and 9 bases had no gene match. Here the CDR3 DNA reads TGTGCCACCAGCAGCTTAGGACAGGGAGGGAAGCCCCAGCATTTT. Translation: CATSSLGQGGKPQHF.

The V call is TRBV7-2, the J call TRBJ1-1; 9 nucleotides align to TRBD1. Trimming cost V 5 bases and J 7 bases; bases outside gene matches: 23. The CDR3 runs 19 residues. CDR1 SGHTA and CDR2 FQGNSA come from the germline V gene. CDR3 protein: CASSAEEKFYRGRGIEAFF. CDR3 DNA: TGTGCCAGCAGCGCAGAAGAGAAATTCTACAGGGGGCGTGGGATTGAAGCTTTCTTT.

The chain carries TRBV7-9 and TRBJ1-1; 11 nucleotides match TRBD1. Looked up from germline, CDR1 is SEHNR and CDR2 is FQNEAQ (reference sequence). The CDR3 has 19 amino acids. The V segment lost 4 bases and the J segment 2 bases; nucleotides outside the gene matches: 15. CDR3 nucleotide sequence: TGTGCCAGCAGCTCTGAGGGACAGGGGGTTATAAGAGGTAACACTGAAGCTTTCTTT. Translated: CASSSEGQGVIRGNTEAFF.

The chain recombines TRBV5-1 with TRBJ2-4, with TRBD2 matching over 8 bases. The length of the CDR3 is 18 residues. V gave up 3 bases and J gave up 0 bases; unmatched junction bases: 11. Germline V lookup: CDR1 SGHRS, CDR2 YFSETQ. CDR3 residues: CASSSRAGGPIAKNIQYF. The DNA for the CDR3 is TGCGCCAGCAGCTCCCGGGCGGGGGGTCCGATAGCCAAAAACATTCAGTACTTC.

This clone was seen only a few times. V is TRBV18 and J is TRBJ2-2; maybe TRBD1 (6 bases). Germline values: CDR1 KGHSH, CDR2 LQKENI. The length of the CDR3 is 16 residues. The V end lost 0 bases, the J end lost 1 base, and 9 bases lay between the germline ends. The CDR3 sequence: CASSPPSRGNTGELFF. The CDR3 bases are TGTGCCAGCTCACCACCAAGCAGGGGGAACACCGGGGAGCTGTTTTTT.

This chain connects TRBV11-1 to TRBJ2-5; TRBD1 is a possible D gene (6 bases). The CDR3 covers 10 residues. CDR1 and CDR2 (germline): SGHAT, FQDESV (reference sequence). The ends were cut back, 4 bases at V and 9 bases at J, with 6 bases in the middle. The CDR3 sequence is CASSSGAQYF. In DNA form, the CDR3 reads TGTGCCAGCAGCTCAGGGGCCCAGTACTTC.

This clone was seen only a few times. The CDR3 sequence: CASSLRTSEYQETQYF. The CDR3 nucleotides read TGCGCCAGCAGCCTACGGACTAGCGAGTACCAAGAGACCCAGTACTTC. V usage is TRBV4-1 and J usage is TRBJ2-5; 9 bases map to TRBD2. The CDR3 is made up of 16 amino acids. In germline, CDR1 is MGHRA, CDR2 YSYEKL. The V gene end was trimmed by 4 bases and the J gene end by 0 bases; junction bases not matched to a gene: 6.

This rearrangement joins TRBV28 to TRBJ1-1; D uncertain. Germline assignment: CDR1 MDHEN and CDR2 SYDVKM. CDR3 size: 14 residues. With 1 base removed from V and 3 bases from J, the gap between germline ends came to 9 bases. The CDR3: CASSLSWQYTEAFF. Here the CDR3 DNA reads TGTGCCAGCAGTTTATCCTGGCAGTACACTGAAGCTTTCTTT. Filled out from reference TRBV28 and TRBJ1-1, the complete variable domain reads DVKVTQSSRYLVKRTGEKVFLECVQDMDHENMFWYRQDPGLGLRLIYFSYDVKMKEKGDIPEGYSVSREKKERFSLILESASTNQTSMYLCASSLSWQYTEAFFGQGTRLTVV.

The rearrangement links TRBV7-2 to TRBJ2-3, with a possible D match to TRBD1 (6 bases). CDR1 is SGHTA and CDR2 is FQGNSA in the germline V gene. Deletions cut 0 bases from V and 1 base from J, with 14 bases between. CDR3 length equals 17 residues. The CDR3 nucleotides are TGTGCCAGCAGCTTAGCCCCCCCCCGGACAGGCACAGATACGCAGTATTTT. It encodes CASSLAPPRTGTDTQYF.

The genes are TRBV5-1 and TRBJ2-2; perhaps TRBD2 as D (7 bases). V was clipped by 2 bases and J by 4 bases, with 12 bases between them. Germline V gene data show CDR1 as SGHRS and CDR2 as YFSETQ. The CDR3 is made up of 15 amino acids. The CDR3 nucleotides read TGCGCCAGCAGCTTACAGGGAGGGGTCACCGGGGAGCTGTTTTTT. It is translated as CASSLQGGVTGELFF.